This T cell receptor (beta chain) stems from a study of T cells after yellow fever vaccination. TCRdb reprocessed the 5' RACE reads with MiXCR, giving one entry per CDR3 protein. Altogether some 320,000 distinct CDR3 sequences are present, over 3.5% being singletons, with the ten largest covering roughly 24%. This clonotype was recorded at least ten times. Antigen unknown. Findings and limits, study-wide: Of the clonotypes, a small share occurred in both CD4 and CD8 compartments. Post-booster repertoires contained most primary-vaccination clones again (roughly 95% CD4, around 88% CD8). Compared with primary, the secondary response was weaker and peaked at day 5, not 15.

The sequencing here drew on PBMCs, taken 5 days after the yellow fever booster vaccination. This clonotype was sampled from a man aged 18 to 29 who received the YFV17D yellow fever vaccine.

CDR3 in amino acids: CSARGDFNTGELFF. The CDR3, as DNA: TGCAGTGCTAGAGGGGACTTTAACACCGGGGAGCTGTTTTTT. The V gene is TRBV20-1, the J gene TRBJ2-2; possibly TRBD2 for D (6 bases). The V gene's germline CDR1 is DFQATT and CDR2 SNEGSKA (reference sequence). The V end was cut by 1 base, the J end by 2 bases, with 8 bases between. CDR3 length equals 14 residues.